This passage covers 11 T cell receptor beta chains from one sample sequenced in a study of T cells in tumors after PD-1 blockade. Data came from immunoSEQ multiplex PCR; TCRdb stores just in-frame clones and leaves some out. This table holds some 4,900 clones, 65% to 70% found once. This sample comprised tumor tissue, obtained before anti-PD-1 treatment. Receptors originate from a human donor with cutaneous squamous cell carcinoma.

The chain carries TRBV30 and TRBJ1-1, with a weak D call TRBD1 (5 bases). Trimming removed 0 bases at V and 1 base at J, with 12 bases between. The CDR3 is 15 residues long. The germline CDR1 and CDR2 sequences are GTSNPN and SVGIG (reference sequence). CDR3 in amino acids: CAWSVRGRKNTEAFF. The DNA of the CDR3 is TGTGCCTGGAGTGTACGGGGCCGAAAGAACACTGAAGCTTTCTTT.

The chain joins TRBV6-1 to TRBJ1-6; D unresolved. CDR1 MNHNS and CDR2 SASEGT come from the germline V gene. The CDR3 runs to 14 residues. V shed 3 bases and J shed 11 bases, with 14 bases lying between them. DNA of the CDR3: TGTGCCAGCAGTGAGGCGGGGATCTGGACACCCCTCCACTTT. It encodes CASSEAGIWTPLHF.

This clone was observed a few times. CDR3 DNA sequence: TGTGCCAGCAGCGACGAGGCTAGCGGGCTCACAGATACGCAGTATTTT. The encoded protein is CASSDEASGLTDTQYF. This sequence joins TRBV9 and TRBJ2-3, with 8 bases that match TRBD2. Per the germline V gene, CDR1 is SGDLS and CDR2 is YYNGEE. The CDR3 consists of 16 residues. With 3 bases clipped from V and 2 bases from J, the junction kept 8 bases outside the gene matches.

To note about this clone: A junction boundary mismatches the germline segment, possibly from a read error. CDR3 residues: CASSFRRGGTDTQYF. CDR3 bases: TGTGCCAGCAGCTTTAGGCGGGGGGGCACTGATACGCAGTATTTT. The V and J genes are TRBV7-2 and TRBJ2-3, with 9 bases lining up with TRBD2. Germline CDR1 is SGHTA and CDR2 is FQGNSA. CDR3 length equals 15 residues.

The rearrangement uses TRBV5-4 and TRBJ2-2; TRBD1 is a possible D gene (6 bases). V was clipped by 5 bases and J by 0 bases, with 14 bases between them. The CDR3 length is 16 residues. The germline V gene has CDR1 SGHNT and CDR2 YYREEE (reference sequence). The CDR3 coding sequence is TGTGCCAGCAGTTGGTTTAGGGGGACGAACACCGGGGAGCTGTTTTTT. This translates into CASSWFRGTNTGELFF. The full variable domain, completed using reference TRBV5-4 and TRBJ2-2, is ETGVTQSPTHLIKTRGQQVTLRCSSQSGHNTVSWYQQALGQGPQFIFQYYREEENGRGNFPPRFSGLQFPNYSSELNVNALELDDSALYLCASSWFRGTNTGELFFGEGSRLTVL.

As DNA, the CDR3 is TGTGCCAGCAACCTACAGGGGACGTCCTACGAGCAGTACTTC. Translating it yields CASNLQGTSYEQYF. The J gene is TRBJ2-7, the V gene TRBV6-5; TRBD1 agrees at 7 bases. The length of the CDR3 is 14 residues. V trimming: 7 bases; J trimming: 1 base; junction bases outside the gene matches: 7. Germline V gene lookup returns CDR1 MNHEY and CDR2 SVGAGI.

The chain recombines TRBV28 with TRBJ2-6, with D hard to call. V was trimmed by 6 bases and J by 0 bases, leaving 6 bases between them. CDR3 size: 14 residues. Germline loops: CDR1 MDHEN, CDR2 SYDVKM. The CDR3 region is CASRPLSGANVLTF. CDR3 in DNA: TGTGCCAGCAGGCCTCTCTCTGGGGCCAACGTCCTGACTTTC.

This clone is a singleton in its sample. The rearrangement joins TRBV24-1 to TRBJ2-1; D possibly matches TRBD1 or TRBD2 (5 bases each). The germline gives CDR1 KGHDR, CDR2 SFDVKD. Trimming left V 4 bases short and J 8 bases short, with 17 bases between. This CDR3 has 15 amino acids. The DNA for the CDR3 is TGTGCCACCAGTGACAGAGGGACGCGCCTCGATGAGCAGTTCTTC. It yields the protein CATSDRGTRLDEQFF.

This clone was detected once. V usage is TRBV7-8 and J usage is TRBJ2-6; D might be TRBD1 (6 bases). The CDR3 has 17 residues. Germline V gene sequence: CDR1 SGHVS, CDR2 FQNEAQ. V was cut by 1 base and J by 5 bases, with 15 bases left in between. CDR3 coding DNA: TGTGCCAGCAGCTTAGGGACAGACCCTGGGAGGGCCAACGTCCTGACTTTC. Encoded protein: CASSLGTDPGRANVLTF.

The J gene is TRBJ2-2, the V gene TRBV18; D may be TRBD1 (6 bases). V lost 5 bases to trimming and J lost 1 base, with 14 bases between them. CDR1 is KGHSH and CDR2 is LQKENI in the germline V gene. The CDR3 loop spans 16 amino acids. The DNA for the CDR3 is TGTGCCAGCTCAATAGGCGGCAGGGGGAACACCGGGGAGCTGTTTTTT. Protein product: CASSIGGRGNTGELFF.

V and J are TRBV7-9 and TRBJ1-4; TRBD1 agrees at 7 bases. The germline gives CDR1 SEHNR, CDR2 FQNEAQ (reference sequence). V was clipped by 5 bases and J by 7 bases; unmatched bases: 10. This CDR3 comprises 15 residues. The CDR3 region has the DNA TGTGCCAGCAGCCGGAGTGACAGGGCTGGTGAAAAACTGTTTTTT. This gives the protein CASSRSDRAGEKLFF.